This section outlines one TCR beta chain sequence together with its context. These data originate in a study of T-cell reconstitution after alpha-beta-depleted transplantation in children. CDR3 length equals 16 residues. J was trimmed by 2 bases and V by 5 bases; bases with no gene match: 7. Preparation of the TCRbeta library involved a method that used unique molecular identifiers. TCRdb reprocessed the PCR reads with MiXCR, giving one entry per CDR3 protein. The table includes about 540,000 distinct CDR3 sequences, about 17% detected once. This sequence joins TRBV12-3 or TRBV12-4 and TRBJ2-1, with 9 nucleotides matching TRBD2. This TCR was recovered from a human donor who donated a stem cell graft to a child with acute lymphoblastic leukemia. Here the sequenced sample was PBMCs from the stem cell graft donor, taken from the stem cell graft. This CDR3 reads CASSAGTSQTYNEQFF. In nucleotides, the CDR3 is TGTGCCAGCAGTGCTGGGACTAGCCAAACCTACAATGAGCAGTTCTTC.